The 21 T cell receptor beta chains given below trace back to one sample, sequenced in a study of cytomegalovirus exposure and HLA in healthy donors. PCR used 60 Vbeta primers and 13 Jbeta primers. Produced via immunoSEQ multiplex PCR; TCRdb's table is partial and in-frame only. The sample yields fewer than 200,000 clones, 60% to 80% seen once. The sequenced material came from PBMCs. Receptors were obtained from a man in his forties or fifties in good health and CMV-seropositive.

The J gene is TRBJ1-1, the V gene TRBV2, with D maybe TRBD1 (6 bases). This CDR3 spans 14 amino acids. The germline V gene has CDR1 SNHLY and CDR2 FYNNEI. Trimming cost V 7 bases and J 4 bases, with 16 bases left between them. CDR3 region: CASIAGAGATEAFF. As DNA, the CDR3 is TGTGCCAGCATCGCCGGTGCAGGGGCCACTGAAGCTTTCTTT.

CDR3 loop: CASSLTRDEQYF. CDR3 bases: TGTGCCAGCAGCTTAACTCGAGACGAGCAGTACTTC. V is TRBV11-3 and J is TRBJ2-7; the D is unclear. CDR3 size: 12 residues. The germline gives CDR1 SGHNT, CDR2 YENEEA. V was shortened by 2 bases and J by 5 bases, with 7 bases between the two germline ends. Supplemented by reference TRBV11-3 and TRBJ2-7, the full variable domain reads EAGVVQSPRYKIIEKKQPVAFWCNPISGHNTLYWYLQNLGQGPELLIRYENEEAVDDSQLPKDRFSAERLKGVDSTLKIQPAELGDSAVYLCASSLTRDEQYFGPGTRLTVT.

The V and J genes are TRBV14 and TRBJ1-3; D is unresolved. This CDR3 comprises 15 residues. V gave up 4 bases and J gave up 0 bases, with 10 bases separating them. Germline V lookup: CDR1 SGHDN, CDR2 FVKESK. CDR3 bases: TGTGCCAGCAGCCGGAGAGGGAGCTCTGGAAACACCATATATTTT. Amino acid sequence: CASSRRGSSGNTIYF. Full variable domain (remainder filled in from reference TRBV14 and TRBJ1-3): EAGVTQFPSHSVIEKGQTVTLRCDPISGHDNLYWYRRVMGKEIKFLLHFVKESKQDESGMPNNRFLAERTGGTYSTLKVQPAELEDSGVYFCASSRRGSSGNTIYFGEGSWLTVV.

The rearrangement joins TRBV4-1 to TRBJ2-7; perhaps TRBD1 as D (6 bases). V dropped 1 base and J dropped 7 bases, with 8 bases sitting between them. CDR3 size: 12 residues. From germline, CDR1 is MGHRA and CDR2 YSYEKL. The CDR3 spells CASSQVGTEQYF. The CDR3 DNA follows: TGCGCCAGCAGCCAAGTCGGGACAGAGCAGTACTTC.

The chain combines TRBV7-9 with TRBJ1-2; TRBD1 matches at 7 bases. The CDR3 is 15 residues long. CDR1 and CDR2 from the germline V gene are SEHNR and FQNEAQ (reference sequence). Losses at the gene ends were 0 bases for V and 2 bases for J; bases not matched to a gene: 3. CDR3 sequence: CASSLAGQRNYGYTF. The CDR3 DNA is TGTGCCAGCAGCTTAGCGGGACAGCGGAACTATGGCTACACCTTC.

CDR3 residues: CASSPGQVAYGYTF. In nucleotides, the CDR3 is TGTGCCAGTAGCCCTGGACAGGTCGCCTATGGCTACACCTTC. This chain connects TRBV19 to TRBJ1-2, with TRBD1 matching 7 bases. The CDR3 sequence is 14 residues long. Losses at the gene ends were 6 bases for V and 4 bases for J; bases not matched to a gene: 8. Germline-derived CDR1 and CDR2 are LNHDA and SQIVND (reference sequence).

This clone is a singleton in its sample. The chain uses TRBV5-1 and TRBJ2-7; 9 bases match TRBD2. CDR3 size: 14 residues. CDR1 and CDR2 (germline): SGHRS, YFSETQ. Trimming took 8 bases from V and 5 from J; bases not matched to a gene: 11. CDR3 sequence: CASTAGGPKNEQYF. The CDR3 nucleotides are TGCGCCAGTACGGCGGGAGGGCCTAAGAACGAGCAGTACTTC.

The chain links TRBV2 to TRBJ1-6; D may be TRBD1 (5 bases). The CDR3 is 12 amino acids. Germline-derived CDR1 and CDR2 are SNHLY and FYNNEI. V dropped 6 bases and J dropped 10 bases, with 10 bases sitting between them. The chain's CDR3 is CASRAGNSPLHF. CDR3 coding DNA: TGTGCCAGCAGAGCAGGGAACTCACCCCTCCACTTT.

This chain links TRBV7-2 with TRBJ2-1, with TRBD1 matching over 10 bases. The germline gives CDR1 SGHTA, CDR2 FQGNSA. V lost 5 bases to trimming and J lost 7 bases; unmatched junction nucleotides: 11. CDR3 size: 16 residues. CDR3: CASSPRRDRGGNEQFF. The CDR3 nucleotides read TGTGCCAGCAGCCCCCGCCGGGACAGGGGAGGGAATGAGCAGTTCTTC.

This sequence joins TRBV25-1 and TRBJ2-5, with D possibly matching TRBD1 (5 bases). The CDR3 spans 13 residues. Germline CDR1 is MGHDK and CDR2 is SYGVNS. The V and J ends lost 4 bases and 1 base respectively, with 7 bases between them. CDR3 nucleotide sequence: TGTGCCAGCAGTGTTGGGGCCCAAGAGACCCAGTACTTC. Translating gives CASSVGAQETQYF.

This clone was observed a handful of times. For the CDR3, the DNA is TGTGCCAGCAGACTCCAGGCCGGGGAGCTGTTTTTT. This sequence encodes CASRLQAGELFF. The chain is built from TRBV7-9 and TRBJ2-2; D gene ambiguous. The V end lost 6 bases, the J end lost 6 bases, and 8 bases lay between the germline ends. Germline CDR1 is SEHNR and CDR2 is FQNEAQ (reference sequence). The CDR3 is made up of 12 amino acids. The whole variable domain, filled in from reference TRBV7-9 and TRBJ2-2, reads DTGVSQNPRHKITKRGQNVTFRCDPISEHNRLYWYRQTLGQGPEFLTYFQNEAQLEKSRLLSDRFSAERPKGSFSTLEIQRTEQGDSAMYLCASRLQAGELFFGEGSRLTVL.

The rearrangement uses TRBV15 and TRBJ1-2; no clear D. The germline V gene encodes CDR1 LNHNV and CDR2 YYDKDF (reference sequence). V was shortened by 1 base and J by 5 bases, with 8 bases between the two germline ends. The CDR3 runs 13 residues. Written as DNA, the CDR3 is TGTGCCACCAGCAGAGGTCAGGTGTATGGCTACACCTTC. Translation: CATSRGQVYGYTF.

This chain links TRBV6-1 with TRBJ2-7, with TRBD1 matching 8 bases. The CDR3 has 14 residues. Germline-derived CDR1 and CDR2 are MNHNS and SASEGT. Unmatched junction bases numbered 2, after V lost 3 bases and J lost 1 base. The CDR3 loop is CASSEGTGSYEQYF. CDR3 in DNA: TGTGCCAGCAGTGAGGGGACAGGATCCTACGAGCAGTACTTC.

The rearrangement uses TRBV19 and TRBJ2-2, with D possibly matching TRBD2 (6 bases). Trimming removed 6 bases at V and 5 bases at J, with 19 bases between. Germline values: CDR1 LNHDA, CDR2 SQIVND (reference sequence). This CDR3 contains 16 residues. CDR3 loop: CASSPGRSGGTGELFF. The CDR3 coding sequence is TGTGCCAGTAGCCCCGGCCGGAGCGGAGGGACCGGGGAGCTGTTTTTT.

The V call is TRBV19, the J call TRBJ2-3, with a possible D match to TRBD1 (6 bases). The CDR3 runs to 15 residues. Germline V lookup: CDR1 LNHDA, CDR2 SQIVND (reference sequence). Trimming stripped 5 bases from V and 0 bases from J, with 12 bases between. CDR3 coding DNA: TGTGCCAGTAGTCCCCGGACAGTTAGCACAGATACGCAGTATTTT. Amino acid sequence: CASSPRTVSTDTQYF.

This clone was recorded once. The chain joins TRBV5-1 to TRBJ2-7; 8 bases agree with TRBD1. The CDR3 is 16 amino acids. Trimming at V came to 0 bases and at J to 1 base, leaving 6 bases not matched to a gene. The germline V gene encodes CDR1 SGHRS and CDR2 YFSETQ. CDR3 sequence reads: CASSLASGQGSYEQYF. The CDR3 DNA follows: TGCGCCAGCAGCTTGGCTTCCGGACAGGGTTCCTACGAGCAGTACTTC.

V is TRBV28 and J is TRBJ1-1, with TRBD1 matching over 8 bases. CDR1 MDHEN and CDR2 SYDVKM come from the germline V gene. The junction had 11 bases not matched to a gene; V was cut back by 8 bases and J by 6 bases. The CDR3 consists of 14 residues. The CDR3: CASGLGQGASEAFF. The CDR3 nucleotides are TGTGCCAGCGGTCTTGGTCAGGGGGCCTCTGAAGCTTTCTTT.

The genes are TRBV5-4 and TRBJ2-5, with TRBD1 matching 9 bases. The CDR3 totals 15 residues. Unmatched junction bases numbered 7, after V lost 5 bases and J lost 2 bases. Germline CDR1 and CDR2: SGHNT and YYREEE (reference sequence). The CDR3 reads CASSRGTGNQETQYF. For the CDR3, the DNA is TGTGCCAGCAGTCGCGGGACAGGGAATCAAGAGACCCAGTACTTC.

The V call is TRBV5-6, the J call TRBJ2-1; 7 bases map to TRBD1. This CDR3 contains 12 residues. After removal of 7 bases from V and 5 bases from J, the junction contained 3 bases not matched to a gene. CDR1 and CDR2 from the germline V gene are SGHDT and YYEEEE. The CDR3 spells CASEQGHNEQFF. For the CDR3, the DNA is TGTGCCAGCGAACAGGGGCACAATGAGCAGTTCTTC.

This chain links TRBV11-3 with TRBJ2-7; D possibly corresponds to TRBD1 (5 bases). CDR1 SGHNT and CDR2 YENEEA come from the germline V gene. V was shortened by 5 bases and J by 0 bases, with 11 bases between the two germline ends. CDR3 length: 14 residues. CDR3: CASSPDSISYEQYF. CDR3 sequence (DNA): TGTGCCAGCAGCCCTGACAGTATCTCCTACGAGCAGTACTTC. The full variable domain, with the rest looked up from reference TRBV11-3 and TRBJ2-7, is EAGVVQSPRYKIIEKKQPVAFWCNPISGHNTLYWYLQNLGQGPELLIRYENEEAVDDSQLPKDRFSAERLKGVDSTLKIQPAELGDSAVYLCASSPDSISYEQYFGPGTRLTVT.

The gene calls are TRBV10-3 and TRBJ1-5; D is perhaps TRBD1 (6 bases). Deletions cut 8 bases from V and 3 bases from J, with 17 bases between. Germline-derived CDR1 and CDR2 are ENHRY and SYGVKD. The CDR3 sequence is 15 residues long. CDR3 sequence: CAIQELQGNNQPQHF. As DNA, the CDR3 is TGTGCCATCCAAGAACTACAGGGAAACAATCAGCCCCAGCATTTT.